Presented here are 10 T cell receptor beta chains from one specimen sequenced in a study of a mutant IDH1 vaccine in newly diagnosed glioma. TCRdb's copy holds only in-frame clones and misses some; the assay was immunoSEQ multiplex PCR. The sample has tens of thousands of clones; about nine tenths are singletons. Time point reported: baseline, week 1 (first vaccination visit). Treatment here: pre-vaccination baseline after standard-of-care therapy. The sample was PBMCs, taken from a glioma patient treated with radiotherapy, temozolomide or both. These TCRs come from a middle-aged man with glioma.

The CDR3 bases are TGTGCCAGCAGCACAAGGTCGGTTTTAGGGCGTGTTGGCAATGAGCAGTTCTTC. It codes for CASSTRSVLGRVGNEQFF. The rearrangement uses TRBV7-9 and TRBJ2-1, with unresolved D. This CDR3 has 18 residues. Germline values: CDR1 SEHNR, CDR2 FQNEAQ (reference sequence). The germline V and J ends were trimmed by 5 bases and 6 bases, with 26 bases remaining between them.

The chain employs TRBV29-1 and TRBJ1-1, with 8 bases aligning to TRBD1. J was trimmed by 2 bases and V by 6 bases; bases with no gene match: 8. Germline V gives CDR1 SQVTM, CDR2 ANQGSEA. The CDR3 sequence is 14 residues long. The CDR3 DNA reads TGCAGCGTAGCTATACAGGGGGTCAACACTGAAGCTTTCTTT. Translating gives CSVAIQGVNTEAFF.

V gene TRBV10-3 combines with J gene TRBJ2-1, with D unresolved. The V end lost 5 bases, the J end lost 5 bases, and 7 bases lay between the germline ends. Germline CDR1 ENHRY, CDR2 SYGVKD. This CDR3 has 12 amino acids. CDR3 in amino acids: CAISRANNEQFF. The CDR3 DNA reads as TGTGCCATCAGTAGGGCCAACAATGAGCAGTTCTTC.

The V and J genes are TRBV7-9 and TRBJ2-5; TRBD2 might be the D (5 bases). Trimming stripped 4 bases from V and 1 base from J, with 7 bases between. CDR3 size: 13 residues. Germline V lookup: CDR1 SEHNR, CDR2 FQNEAQ (reference sequence). In DNA, the CDR3 is TGTGCCAGCAGCTCGGCGGGCCAAGAGACCCAGTACTTC. Its translation: CASSSAGQETQYF.

This clone was seen a single time. The chain has TRBV2 and TRBJ2-1, with 8 bases matching TRBD2. V was clipped by 10 bases and J by 1 base; unmatched bases: 6. The CDR3 is 14 residues long. Germline CDR1 SNHLY, CDR2 FYNNEI. The CDR3 protein is CATALAGSYNEQFF. The CDR3 DNA sequence: TGTGCCACAGCATTAGCGGGGTCCTACAATGAGCAGTTCTTC.

This chain joins TRBV6-1 and TRBJ2-7, with D maybe TRBD2 (5 bases). Germline values: CDR1 MNHNS, CDR2 SASEGT. CDR3 size: 14 residues. Trimming removed 4 bases from V and 4 bases from J, with 14 bases in between. As DNA, the CDR3 is TGTGCCAGCAGTGTAGCGAGAACCTTTTACGAGCAGTACTTC. This gives the protein CASSVARTFYEQYF.

The rearrangement joins TRBV6-1 to TRBJ2-1; D is uncertain. The CDR3 loop spans 12 amino acids. Germline V gene sequence: CDR1 MNHNS, CDR2 SASEGT. The V and J ends lost 8 bases and 1 base respectively, with 6 bases between them. CDR3 nucleotide sequence: TGTGCCAGCGGATTGTCCTACAATGAGCAGTTCTTC. Its protein product is CASGLSYNEQFF.

The chain couples TRBV13 to TRBJ2-7; 8 nucleotides match TRBD2. The V gene end was trimmed by 4 bases and the J gene end by 1 base; junction bases not matched to a gene: 6. The V gene's germline CDR1 is PRHDT and CDR2 FYEKMQ (reference sequence). This CDR3 is built from 15 residues. The CDR3 sequence: CASSSPTSASYEQYF. CDR3 bases: TGTGCCAGCAGCTCCCCGACTAGCGCATCCTACGAGCAGTACTTC.

As concerns this clone: The germline gene is not matched at one end of the junction; a read error may be the cause. The rearrangement links TRBV28 to TRBJ2-7, with 11 bases that match TRBD2. The CDR3 totals 13 residues. Per germline, CDR1 MDHEN and CDR2 SYDVKM. The CDR3 spells CASSSLAGVERYF. The CDR3 DNA sequence: TGTGCCAGCAGCTCACTAGCGGGAGTTGAGCGGTACTTC.

This clone was counted once. This chain connects TRBV7-9 to TRBJ2-3; D is unresolved. Per germline, CDR1 SEHNR and CDR2 FQNEAQ (reference sequence). This CDR3 comprises 15 residues. Trimming took 5 bases from V and 2 from J, leaving 14 bases between them. The CDR3 DNA reads TGTGCCAGCAGCCCAAGAGGAGAGATCACAGATACGCAGTATTTT. It codes for CASSPRGEITDTQYF.